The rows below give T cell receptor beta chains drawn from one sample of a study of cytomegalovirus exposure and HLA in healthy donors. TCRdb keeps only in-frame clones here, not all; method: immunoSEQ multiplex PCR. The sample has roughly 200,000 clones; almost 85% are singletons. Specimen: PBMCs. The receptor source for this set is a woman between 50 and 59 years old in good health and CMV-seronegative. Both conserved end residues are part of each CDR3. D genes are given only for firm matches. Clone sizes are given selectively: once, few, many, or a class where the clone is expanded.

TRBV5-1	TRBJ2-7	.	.	CASSSDTGYEQYF	TGCGCCAGCAGCTCCGATACAGGGTACGAGCAGTACTTC
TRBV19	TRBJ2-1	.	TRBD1	CASKKDRSSYNEQFF	TGTGCCAGTAAAAAGGACAGGAGCTCCTACAATGAGCAGTTCTTC
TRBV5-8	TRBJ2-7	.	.	CASSVGTAGLEQYF	TGTGCCAGCAGCGTCGGGACAGCGGGCCTCGAGCAGTACTTC
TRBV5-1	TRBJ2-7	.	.	CASSFFSGETYEQYF	TGCGCCAGCAGCTTTTTTTCAGGGGAGACCTACGAGCAGTACTTC
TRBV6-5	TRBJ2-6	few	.	CASSSRSGANVLTF	TGTGCCAGCAGTTCGAGGTCTGGGGCCAACGTCCTGACTTTC
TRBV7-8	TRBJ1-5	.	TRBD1	CASSLGQGVSQPQHF	TGTGCCAGCAGCCTGGGACAGGGAGTATCTCAGCCCCAGCATTTT
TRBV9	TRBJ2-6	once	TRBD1	CASSENPGTGDHSGANVLTF	TGTGCCAGCAGCGAGAACCCCGGGACAGGGGATCACTCTGGGGCCAACGTCCTGACTTTC
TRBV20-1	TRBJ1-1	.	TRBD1	CSAPTGSEAFF	TGCAGTGCTCCGACAGGGTCTGAAGCTTTCTTT
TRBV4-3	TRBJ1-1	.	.	CASSQGKQDTEAFF	TGCGCCAGCAGCCAGGGAAAACAGGACACTGAAGCTTTCTTT
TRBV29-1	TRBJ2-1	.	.	CSVGGLGGPNEQFF	TGCAGCGTTGGGGGTCTAGGGGGACCCAATGAGCAGTTCTTC
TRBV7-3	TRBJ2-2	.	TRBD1	CASSTMTGAGTGELFF	TGTGCCAGCAGCACAATGACAGGGGCGGGCACCGGGGAGCTGTTTTTT
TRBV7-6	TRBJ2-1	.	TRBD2	CASSLALFLAGAYNEQFF	TGTGCCAGCAGCTTAGCGCTCTTCCTAGCGGGAGCCTACAATGAGCAGTTCTTC
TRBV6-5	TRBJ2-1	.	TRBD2	CASSNSGLAGANEQFF	TGTGCCAGCAGTAACTCGGGACTAGCGGGCGCAAATGAGCAGTTCTTC
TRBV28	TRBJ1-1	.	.	CASSSTGFGNTEAFF	TGTGCCAGCAGTTCTACAGGGTTTGGGAACACTGAAGCTTTCTTT
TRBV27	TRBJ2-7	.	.	CASSLRQGFYEQYF	TGTGCCAGCAGTTTAAGGCAGGGGTTCTACGAGCAGTACTTC
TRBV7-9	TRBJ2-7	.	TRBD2	CASSSPGLAGVGEQYF	TGTGCCAGCAGCTCGCCGGGACTAGCGGGAGTGGGGGAGCAGTACTTC
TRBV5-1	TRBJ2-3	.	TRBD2	CASSLASGPTDTQYF	TGCGCCAGCAGCTTGGCTAGCGGGCCCACAGATACGCAGTATTTT
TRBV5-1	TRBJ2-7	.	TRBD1	CASSRQGAAYEQYF	TGCGCCAGCAGCCGACAGGGGGCGGCCTACGAGCAGTACTTC
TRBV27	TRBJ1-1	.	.	CASSLGGNTEAFF	TGTGCCAGCAGCCTCGGGGGGAACACTGAAGCTTTCTTT
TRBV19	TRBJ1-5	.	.	CASSPLTGGNQPQHF	TGTGCCAGTAGCCCTCTAACGGGGGGCAATCAGCCCCAGCATTTT
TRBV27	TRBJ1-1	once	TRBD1	CASSLTGSTEAFF	TGTGCCAGCAGTTTGACAGGGAGCACTGAAGCTTTCTTT
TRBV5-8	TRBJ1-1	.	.	CATPDRPNTEAFF	TGTGCCACCCCCGACAGGCCGAACACTGAAGCTTTCTTT
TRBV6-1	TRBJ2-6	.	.	CASSLHSSGANVLTF	TGTGCCAGCAGTCTGCATAGCTCTGGGGCCAACGTCCTGACTTTC
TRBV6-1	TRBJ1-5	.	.	CASRDTSYSNQPQHF	TGTGCCAGCAGGGACACTTCTTATAGCAATCAGCCCCAGCATTTT
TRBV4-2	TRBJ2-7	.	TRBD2	CASSQDSLAGDSEQYF	TGTGCCAGCAGCCAAGATTCACTAGCGGGAGACTCCGAGCAGTACTTC
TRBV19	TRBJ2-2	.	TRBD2	CASSRRLAGGGNTGELFF	TGTGCCAGTAGTAGAAGACTAGCGGGAGGGGGGAACACCGGGGAGCTGTTTTTT
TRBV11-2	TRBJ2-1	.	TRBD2	CASSSFLAGDNNEQFF	TGTGCCAGCAGCTCATTTCTAGCGGGAGACAACAATGAGCAGTTCTTC
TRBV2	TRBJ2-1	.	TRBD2	CASLAWGGGNYNEQFF	TGTGCCAGCCTCGCTTGGGGGGGAGGGAACTACAATGAGCAGTTCTTC
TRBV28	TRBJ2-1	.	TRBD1	CASSSGQGLSYNEQFF	TGTGCCAGCAGTTCCGGACAGGGCCTCTCCTACAATGAGCAGTTCTTC
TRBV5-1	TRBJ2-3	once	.	CASSPVGGPTDTQYF	TGCGCCAGCAGTCCGGTGGGGGGGCCGACAGATACGCAGTATTTT
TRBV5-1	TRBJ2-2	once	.	CASSGLGPSNTGELFF	TGCGCCAGCAGCGGGCTTGGGCCCTCGAACACCGGGGAGCTGTTTTTT
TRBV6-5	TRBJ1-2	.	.	CASSYSGLTHGYTF	TGTGCCAGCAGTTACTCGGGCCTGACCCATGGCTACACCTTC
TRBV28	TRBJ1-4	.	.	CASSFTGQANEKLFF	TGTGCCAGCAGTTTTACGGGACAAGCTAATGAAAAACTGTTTTTT
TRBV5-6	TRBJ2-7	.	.	CASTVLAAGIVRNEQYF	TGTGCCAGCACCGTACTAGCTGCCGGGATCGTCAGGAACGAGCAGTACTTC
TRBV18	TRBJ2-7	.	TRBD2	CASSPQTSGSRNYEQYF	TGTGCCAGCTCACCACAGACTAGCGGGAGCCGGAACTACGAGCAGTACTTC
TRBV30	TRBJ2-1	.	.	CAWTSGGGPIEQFF	TGTGCCTGGACCTCCGGAGGAGGGCCTATTGAGCAGTTCTTC
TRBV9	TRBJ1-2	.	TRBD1	CASSADRGPNYGYTF	TGTGCCAGCAGCGCCGACAGGGGCCCTAACTATGGCTACACCTTC
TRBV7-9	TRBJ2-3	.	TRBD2	CASSRIAGATDTQYF	TGTGCCAGCAGCAGAATAGCGGGAGCCACAGATACGCAGTATTTT
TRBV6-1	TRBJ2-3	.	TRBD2	CASSDKFTSGRADTQYF	TGTGCCAGCAGTGATAAATTTACTAGCGGGAGGGCAGATACGCAGTATTTT
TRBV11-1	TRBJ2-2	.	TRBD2	CASSTGTRKNTGELFF	TGTGCCAGCAGCACAGGGACTAGAAAGAACACCGGGGAGCTGTTTTTT
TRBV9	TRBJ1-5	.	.	CASSVEGSPYQPQHF	TGTGCCAGCAGCGTAGAGGGGTCCCCTTATCAGCCCCAGCATTTT
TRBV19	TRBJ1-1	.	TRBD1	CASSIPGQEIVMNTEAFF	TGTGCCAGTAGTATTCCGGGACAGGAGATTGTCATGAACACTGAAGCTTTCTTT
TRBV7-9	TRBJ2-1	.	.	CASSPHLWRDTYNEQFF	TGTGCCAGCAGCCCCCACCTCTGGCGGGATACCTACAATGAGCAGTTCTTC
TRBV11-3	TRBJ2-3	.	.	CASSFSPLRVAVLTDTQYF	TGTGCCAGCAGCTTTTCCCCCCTCAGGGTAGCGGTTTTGACAGATACGCAGTATTTT
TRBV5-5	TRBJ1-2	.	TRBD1	CASSMTGGYGYTF	TGTGCCAGCAGCATGACAGGGGGCTATGGCTACACCTTC
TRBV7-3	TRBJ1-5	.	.	CASAYGSNQPQHF	TGTGCCAGCGCGTACGGGAGCAATCAGCCCCAGCATTTT
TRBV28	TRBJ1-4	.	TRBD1	CASRGQVNEKLFF	TGTGCCAGCAGGGGACAGGTTAATGAAAAACTGTTTTTT
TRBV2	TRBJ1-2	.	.	CARYGVQGYGYTF	TGTGCCCGTTACGGGGTACAGGGCTATGGCTACACCTTC
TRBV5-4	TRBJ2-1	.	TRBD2	CASSPGLAGANEQFF	TGTGCCAGCAGCCCTGGACTAGCGGGAGCCAATGAGCAGTTCTTC
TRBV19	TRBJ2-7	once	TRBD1	CASSIYGDRGYEQYF	TGTGCCAGTAGTATATACGGGGACAGGGGCTACGAGCAGTACTTC
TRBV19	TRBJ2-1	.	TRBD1	CASSMGTDYNEQFF	TGTGCCAGTAGTATGGGGACAGACTACAATGAGCAGTTCTTC
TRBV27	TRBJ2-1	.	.	CASSPPGMKQFF	TGTGCCAGCAGTCCCCCCGGGATGAAGCAGTTCTTC
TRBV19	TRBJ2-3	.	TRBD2	CASSRTSGRLTDTQYF	TGTGCCAGTAGTCGGACTAGCGGGAGGCTCACAGATACGCAGTATTTT
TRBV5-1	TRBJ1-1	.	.	CASTYSLGPSSTEAFF	TGCGCCAGCACCTACTCGTTGGGGCCGTCGAGCACTGAAGCTTTCTTT